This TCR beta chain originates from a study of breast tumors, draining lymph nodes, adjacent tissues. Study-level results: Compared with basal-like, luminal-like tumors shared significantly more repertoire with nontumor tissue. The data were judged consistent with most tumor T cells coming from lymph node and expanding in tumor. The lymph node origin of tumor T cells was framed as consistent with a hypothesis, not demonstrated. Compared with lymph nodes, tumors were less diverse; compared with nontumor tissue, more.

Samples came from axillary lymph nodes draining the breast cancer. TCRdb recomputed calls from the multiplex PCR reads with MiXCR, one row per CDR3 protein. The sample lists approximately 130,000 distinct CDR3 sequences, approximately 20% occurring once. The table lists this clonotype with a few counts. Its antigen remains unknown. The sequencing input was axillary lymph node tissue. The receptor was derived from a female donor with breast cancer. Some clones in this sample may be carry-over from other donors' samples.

The CDR3 spells CASSRTRSGTDTQYF. CDR3 coding DNA: TGTGCCAGTAGTAGGACACGCTCGGGCACAGATACGCAGTATTTT. J is TRBJ2-3 and V is TRBV19; the D gene is possibly TRBD1 (5 bases). The germline CDR1 and CDR2 sequences are LNHDA and SQIVND (reference sequence). This CDR3 spans 15 amino acids. The ends were cut back, 4 bases at V and 1 base at J, with 12 bases in the middle.